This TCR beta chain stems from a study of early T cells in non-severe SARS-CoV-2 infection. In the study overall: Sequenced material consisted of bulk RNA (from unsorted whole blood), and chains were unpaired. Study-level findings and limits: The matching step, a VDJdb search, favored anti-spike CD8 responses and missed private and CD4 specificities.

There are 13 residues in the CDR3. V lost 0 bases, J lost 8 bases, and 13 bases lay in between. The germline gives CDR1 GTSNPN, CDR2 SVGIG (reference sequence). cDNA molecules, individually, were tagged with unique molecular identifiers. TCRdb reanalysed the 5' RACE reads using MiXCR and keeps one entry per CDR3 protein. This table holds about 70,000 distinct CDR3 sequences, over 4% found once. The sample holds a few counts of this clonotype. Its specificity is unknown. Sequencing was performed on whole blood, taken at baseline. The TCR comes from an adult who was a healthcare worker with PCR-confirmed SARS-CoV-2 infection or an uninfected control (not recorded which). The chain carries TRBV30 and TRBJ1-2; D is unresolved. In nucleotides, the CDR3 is TGTGCCTGGAGTGTAGACCAACCCGGGGGCTACACCTTC. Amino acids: CAWSVDQPGGYTF.